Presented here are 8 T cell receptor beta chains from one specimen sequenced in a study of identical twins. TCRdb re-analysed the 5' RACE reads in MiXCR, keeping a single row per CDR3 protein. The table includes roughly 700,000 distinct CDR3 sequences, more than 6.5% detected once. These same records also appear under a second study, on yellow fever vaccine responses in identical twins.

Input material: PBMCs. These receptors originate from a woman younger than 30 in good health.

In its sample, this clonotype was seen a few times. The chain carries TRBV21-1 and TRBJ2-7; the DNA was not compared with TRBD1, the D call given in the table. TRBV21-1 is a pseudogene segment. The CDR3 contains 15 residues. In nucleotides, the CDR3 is TGTGCCAGCTCGACAGGGGGTGAGGGGTCCTACGAGCAGTACTTC. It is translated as CASSTGGEGSYEQYF.

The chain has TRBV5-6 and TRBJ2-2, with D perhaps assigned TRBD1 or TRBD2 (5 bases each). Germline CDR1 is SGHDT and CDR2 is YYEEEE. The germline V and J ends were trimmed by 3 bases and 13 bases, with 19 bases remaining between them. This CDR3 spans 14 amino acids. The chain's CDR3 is CASSSRSGRPMLFF. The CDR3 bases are TGTGCCAGCAGCTCCCGATCGGGACGGCCCATGCTGTTTTTT. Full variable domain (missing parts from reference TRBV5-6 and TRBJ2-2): DAGVTQSPTHLIKTRGQQVTLRCSPKSGHDTVSWYQQALGQGPQFIFQYYEEEERQRGNFPDRFSGHQFPNYSSELNVNALLLGDSALYLCASSSRSGRPMLFFGEGSRLTVL.

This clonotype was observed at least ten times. CDR3 protein: CASSPWRGTQPQHF. In DNA form, the CDR3 reads TGTGCCAGCAGCCCCTGGAGAGGAACCCAGCCCCAGCATTTT. The chain couples TRBV27 to TRBJ1-5; D gene unclear. Germline V gene data show CDR1 as MNHEY and CDR2 as SMNVEV (reference sequence). This CDR3 is built from 14 residues. Deletions cut 6 bases from V and 7 bases from J, with 16 bases between.

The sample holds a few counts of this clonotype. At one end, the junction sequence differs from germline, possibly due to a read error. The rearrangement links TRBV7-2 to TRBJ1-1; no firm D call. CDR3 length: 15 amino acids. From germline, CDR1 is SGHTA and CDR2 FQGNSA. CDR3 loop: CASNLWARGNTEAFF. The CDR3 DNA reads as TGTGCCAGCAACTTATGGGCGCGCGGGAACACTGAAGCTTTCTTT.

CDR3 sequence reads: CASKGQYF. The CDR3 DNA is TGTGCCAGCAAGGGGCAGTATTTT. J is TRBJ2-3 and V is TRBV2; D gene unclear. Per the germline V gene, CDR1 is SNHLY and CDR2 is FYNNEI. The CDR3 has 8 amino acids. The V gene lost 7 bases and the J gene lost 11 bases, with 4 bases spanning the gap.

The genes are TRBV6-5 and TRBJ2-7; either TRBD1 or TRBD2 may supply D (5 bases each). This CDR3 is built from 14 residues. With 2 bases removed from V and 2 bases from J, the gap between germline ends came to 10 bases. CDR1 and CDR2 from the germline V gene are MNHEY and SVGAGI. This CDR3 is CASSYGGPTYEQYF. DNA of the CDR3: TGTGCCAGCAGTTACGGGGGTCCCACCTACGAGCAGTACTTC.

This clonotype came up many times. As DNA, the CDR3 is TGTGCCAGCAGATACAGCTACACCGGGGAGCTGTTTTTT. Translated: CASRYSYTGELFF. V and J are TRBV12-3 or TRBV12-4 and TRBJ2-2, with D unresolved. The CDR3 has 13 amino acids. V was clipped by 6 bases and J by 3 bases, with 8 bases between them.

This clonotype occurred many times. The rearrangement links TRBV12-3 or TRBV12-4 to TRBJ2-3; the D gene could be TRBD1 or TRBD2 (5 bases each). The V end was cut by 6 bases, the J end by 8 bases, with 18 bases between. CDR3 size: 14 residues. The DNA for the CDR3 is TGTGCCAGCAGGATAGGGACCCCCTCCTCTACGCAGTATTTT. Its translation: CASRIGTPSSTQYF.